A single sample gave rise to the 16 T cell receptor beta chains below, sequenced in a study of cytomegalovirus exposure and HLA in healthy donors. The study ran its PCR with 60 Vbeta and 13 Jbeta primers. Sequencing was performed with immunoSEQ multiplex PCR; in TCRdb, only in-frame clones are kept and a portion is missing. The sample holds about 140,000 clones; around 80% are singletons and the top ten take roughly 3.2%. The sequenced sample consisted of PBMCs. The source is a man between 18 and 35 years old in good health and CMV-seropositive.

The rearrangement links TRBV15 to TRBJ2-2; 7 bases are shared with TRBD1. Germline V gene data show CDR1 as LNHNV and CDR2 as YYDKDF (reference sequence). Germline trimming cut 6 bases from V and 6 bases from J; bases unmatched to any gene: 4. The CDR3 consists of 13 residues. The CDR3 protein is CATRRDRAGELFF. CDR3 nucleotide sequence: TGTGCCACCAGGCGCGACAGGGCCGGGGAGCTGTTTTTT.

J is TRBJ1-2 and V is TRBV18; 8 bases fit TRBD1. The ends lost 3 bases at V and 5 bases at J; junction bases unmatched: 11. This CDR3 has 16 amino acids. Per the germline V gene, CDR1 is KGHSH and CDR2 is LQKENI. The CDR3 DNA follows: TGTGCCAGCTCACCCGCCCCGGCAGGGGGCCTTTATGGCTACACCTTC. It specifies CASSPAPAGGLYGYTF. The whole variable domain, remainder taken from reference TRBV18 and TRBJ1-2, is NAGVMQNPRHLVRRRGQEARLRCSPMKGHSHVYWYRQLPEEGLKFMVYLQKENIIDESGMPKERFSAEFPKEGPSILRIQQVVRGDSAAYFCASSPAPAGGLYGYTFGSGTRLTVV.

The J gene is TRBJ2-3, the V gene TRBV30; 11 bases align to TRBD2. Germline V CDR1 and CDR2: GTSNPN, SVGIG (reference sequence). The V and J ends lost 0 bases and 2 bases, in that order; junction bases with no gene match: 13. There are 19 residues in the CDR3. The CDR3 loop reads CAWSVREGSGRAITDTQYF. The DNA for the CDR3 is TGTGCCTGGAGTGTACGGGAGGGTAGCGGGAGGGCTATCACAGATACGCAGTATTTT. The variable domain in full, with the rest retrieved from reference TRBV30 and TRBJ2-3, is SQTIHQWPATLVQPVGSPLSLECTVEGTSNPNLYWYRQAAGRGLQLLFYSVGIGQISSEVPQNLSASRPQDRQFILSSKKLLLSDSGFYLCAWSVREGSGRAITDTQYFGPGTRLTVL.

This clone occurred a few times. V is TRBV5-1 and J is TRBJ1-4, with 8 positions matching TRBD1. This CDR3 comprises 14 residues. With V trimmed by 3 bases and J by 8 bases, 6 bases remained unmatched. Looked up from germline, CDR1 is SGHRS and CDR2 is YFSETQ. The CDR3 coding sequence is TGCGCCAGCAGCTCCTCAGGGGGCAGAGAAAAACTGTTTTTT. This translates into CASSSSGGREKLFF. Full variable domain (remainder filled in from reference TRBV5-1 and TRBJ1-4): KAGVTQTPRYLIKTRGQQVTLSCSPISGHRSVSWYQQTPGQGLQFLFEYFSETQRNKGNFPGRFSGRQFSNSRSEMNVSTLELGDSALYLCASSSSGGREKLFFGSGTQLSVL.

The gene calls are TRBV4-1 and TRBJ2-7, with D perhaps TRBD1 (5 bases). The V and J ends lost 3 bases and 1 base respectively, with 13 bases between them. Per the germline V gene, CDR1 is MGHRA and CDR2 is YSYEKL. This CDR3 spans 15 amino acids. CDR3 protein: CASSQGSRASYEQYF. As DNA, the CDR3 is TGCGCCAGCAGCCAGGGGTCCAGGGCTTCCTACGAGCAGTACTTC.

The V call is TRBV13, the J call TRBJ1-1; 7 bases line up with TRBD1. With V trimmed by 7 bases and J by 1 base, 3 bases remained unmatched. Germline CDR1 is PRHDT and CDR2 is FYEKMQ (reference sequence). The CDR3 spans 13 residues. CDR3 coding DNA: TGTGCCAGCACCCGGACAGGGAACACTGAAGCTTTCTTT. Translation: CASTRTGNTEAFF. The full variable domain, in which reference TRBV13 and TRBJ1-1 provide the parts outside the CDR3, is AAGVIQSPRHLIKEKRETATLKCYPIPRHDTVYWYQQGPGQDPQFLISFYEKMQSDKGSIPDRFSAQQFSDYHSELNMSSLELGDSALYFCASTRTGNTEAFFGQGTRLTVV.

The rearrangement links TRBV30 to TRBJ2-5; TRBD2 aligns across 9 bases. Germline V gene lookup returns CDR1 GTSNPN and CDR2 SVGIG (reference sequence). V was pared by 7 bases and J by 5 bases, with 20 bases of the junction left unmatched. CDR3 length: 17 residues. The CDR3: CASSSGLAIRSPETQYF. Written as DNA, the CDR3 is TGTGCCTCCTCAAGCGGACTAGCGATTCGGTCCCCGGAGACCCAGTACTTC.

The rearrangement uses TRBV7-9 and TRBJ1-1; D is perhaps TRBD1 (6 bases). Germline V gene data show CDR1 as SEHNR and CDR2 as FQNEAQ (reference sequence). This CDR3 region has 16 residues. V lost 5 bases, J lost 0 bases, and 16 bases lay in between. The CDR3 region is CASSPRRTDMNTEAFF. CDR3 coding DNA: TGTGCCAGCAGCCCCCGGCGGACAGATATGAACACTGAAGCTTTCTTT.

The V and J genes are TRBV5-6 and TRBJ1-4; possible D gene TRBD1, 6 bases. The CDR3 runs 15 residues. V lost 0 bases to trimming and J lost 7 bases, with 13 bases between them. Germline values: CDR1 SGHDT, CDR2 YYEEEE. The CDR3 bases are TGTGCCAGCAGCTTGGGCGGGGGCATGGGTGAAAAACTGTTTTTT. Its translation is CASSLGGGMGEKLFF. The variable domain in full, with the rest retrieved from reference TRBV5-6 and TRBJ1-4, is DAGVTQSPTHLIKTRGQQVTLRCSPKSGHDTVSWYQQALGQGPQFIFQYYEEEERQRGNFPDRFSGHQFPNYSSELNVNALLLGDSALYLCASSLGGGMGEKLFFGSGTQLSVL.

V and J are TRBV28 and TRBJ2-5, with TRBD1 matching over 10 bases. There are 14 residues in the CDR3. Germline CDR1 MDHEN, CDR2 SYDVKM. J lost 5 bases, V lost 4 bases, and 4 bases had no gene match. The CDR3 protein is CASSSDRGRETQYF. As DNA, the CDR3 is TGTGCCAGCAGTTCGGACAGGGGGAGGGAGACCCAGTACTTC.

V usage is TRBV29-1 and J usage is TRBJ2-1; 7 bases agree with TRBD2. The junction had 5 bases not matched to a gene; V was cut back by 2 bases and J by 4 bases. Germline CDR1 and CDR2: SQVTM and ANQGSEA. The CDR3 length is 14 residues. This CDR3 is CSVESSGGYNEQFF. The CDR3 nucleotides read TGCAGCGTTGAATCTAGCGGAGGATACAATGAGCAGTTCTTC.

This rearrangement joins TRBV5-4 to TRBJ2-7; the match to TRBD2 covers 13 bases. The CDR3 is made up of 18 amino acids. V shed 3 bases, J shed 3 bases, and the junction held 12 bases outside the gene matches. From germline, CDR1 is SGHNT and CDR2 YYREEE (reference sequence). The CDR3: CASSSQTGLAGVGYEQYF. In nucleotides, the CDR3 is TGTGCCAGCAGCTCCCAGACAGGACTAGCGGGAGTGGGCTACGAGCAGTACTTC. The full variable domain, rest sourced from reference TRBV5-4 and TRBJ2-7, is ETGVTQSPTHLIKTRGQQVTLRCSSQSGHNTVSWYQQALGQGPQFIFQYYREEENGRGNFPPRFSGLQFPNYSSELNVNALELDDSALYLCASSSQTGLAGVGYEQYFGPGTRLTVT.

The gene calls are TRBV5-6 and TRBJ2-1; a weak D match, TRBD2 (5 bases). The CDR3 runs to 16 residues. Germline V CDR1 and CDR2: SGHDT, YYEEEE. The V end was cut by 1 base, the J end by 7 bases, with 18 bases between. The DNA of the CDR3 is TGTGCCAGCAGCTTGATTAGGGAGCTCAGCCCAAATGAGCAGTTCTTC. The encoded protein is CASSLIRELSPNEQFF.

Only one count was recorded for this clone. The chain has TRBV11-2 and TRBJ2-7, with 7 bases identical to TRBD2. The CDR3 is 13 amino acids. Losses at the gene ends were 5 bases for V and 5 bases for J; bases not matched to a gene: 6. Germline V lookup: CDR1 SGHAT, CDR2 FQNNGV. CDR3 protein: CASSPTGGNEQYF. For the CDR3, the DNA is TGTGCCAGCAGCCCCACCGGGGGGAACGAGCAGTACTTC.

The chain joins TRBV28 to TRBJ2-7, with 9 nucleotides matching TRBD1. Trimming cost V 4 bases and J 2 bases; bases outside gene matches: 3. CDR3 length: 14 residues. Germline lookup yields CDR1 MDHEN and CDR2 SYDVKM. The CDR3 region is CASSYGTGTYEQYF. DNA for the CDR3: TGTGCCAGCAGTTACGGGACAGGGACCTACGAGCAGTACTTC.

The rearrangement uses TRBV27 and TRBJ1-2; D is undetermined. CDR3 length equals 14 residues. V was shortened by 0 bases and J by 4 bases, with 9 bases between the two germline ends. The germline V gene encodes CDR1 MNHEY and CDR2 SMNVEV (reference sequence). The CDR3, as DNA: TGTGCCAGCAGTTTATCCAAGGGAGGCTATGGCTACACCTTC. This translates into CASSLSKGGYGYTF.